The present entry profiles one TCR beta chain with its context. The entry originates in a study of blood T cell repertoires in COVID-19. Seattle patients were enrolled while actively infected and followed longitudinally. TCRdb keeps only in-frame clones here, not all; method: immunoSEQ multiplex PCR. Of fewer than 350,000 clones listed, more than 80% were seen once; the top ten hold 6.8%. Losses at the gene ends were 6 bases for V and 3 bases for J; bases not matched to a gene: 1. Germline lookup yields CDR1 SNHLY and CDR2 FYNNEI. The CDR3 is made up of 12 amino acids. Sequences were obtained from peripheral blood. The chain combines TRBV2 with TRBJ1-2, with TRBD1 matching over 7 bases. The receptor was derived from a woman in her twenties or thirties with COVID-19, enrolled during active disease. CDR3 DNA sequence: TGTGCCAGCAGAGGACAGGACTATGGCTACACCTTC. It codes for CASRGQDYGYTF.